This paragraph reports one T cell receptor beta chain. Antigen: not known. This sample stems from a study of T-cell reconstitution after alpha-beta-depleted transplantation in children. Preparing the TCRbeta library involved the use of unique molecular identifiers. One entry per CDR3 protein results from TCRdb running MiXCR on the PCR reads. The profile shows approximately 400,000 distinct CDR3 sequences, around 16% of them singletons. V gave up 5 bases and J gave up 2 bases, with 27 bases separating them. This CDR3 is 19 amino acids long. CDR1 is ENHRY and CDR2 is SYGVKD in the germline V gene. General study points: From newly produced T cells came most of the T-cell counts and diversity one year after transplant.

The clonotype was recovered from a boy under two years old who had a stem cell transplant for Wiskott-Aldrich syndrome, so the T cells may come from the graft donor. The chain employs TRBV10-3 and TRBJ1-1; no reliable D call. The sample here was PBMCs, mostly from graft donor cells, taken 360 days after TCRalphabeta/CD19-depleted stem cell transplant. The CDR3 loop is CAISQMADRRLVSNTEAFF. The CDR3, as DNA: TGTGCCATCAGTCAGATGGCGGATCGGCGCCTTGTGTCCAACACTGAAGCTTTCTTT.